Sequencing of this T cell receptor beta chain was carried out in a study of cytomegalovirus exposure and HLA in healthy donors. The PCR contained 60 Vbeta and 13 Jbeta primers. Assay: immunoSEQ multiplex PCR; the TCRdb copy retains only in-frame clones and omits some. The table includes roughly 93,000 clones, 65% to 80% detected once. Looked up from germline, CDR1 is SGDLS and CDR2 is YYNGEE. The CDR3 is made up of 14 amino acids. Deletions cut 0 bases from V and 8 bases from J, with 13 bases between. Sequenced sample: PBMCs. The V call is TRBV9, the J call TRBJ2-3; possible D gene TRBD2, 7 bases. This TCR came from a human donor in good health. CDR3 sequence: CASSVGGGAGTQYF. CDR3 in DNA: TGTGCCAGCAGCGTAGGTGGGGGGGCCGGTACGCAGTATTTT.